The 30 T cell receptor beta chains below were found in one sample sequenced in a study of T cells in Graves' hyperthyroidism and ophthalmopathy. Using RNA transcripts as the source, TCR beta CDR3 regions were amplified. Researchers ran a first-round RT-PCR on the TCR CDR3 using the HTBI primer set. TCRdb re-analysed the multiplex PCR reads in MiXCR, keeping a single row per CDR3 protein. The sample lists over 250,000 distinct CDR3 sequences, about an eighth occurring once. The source material was blood. Source of these receptors: a woman in her 40s with Graves' ophthalmopathy.

V is TRBV7-8 and J is TRBJ2-1, with TRBD2 identical over 7 bases. Per the germline V gene, CDR1 is SGHVS and CDR2 is FQNEAQ. The CDR3 spans 13 residues. V was pared by 3 bases and J by 8 bases, with 4 bases of the junction left unmatched. The CDR3 nucleotides read TGTGCCAGCAGCTTGTGGGAGGGCGATGAGCAGTTCTTC. Protein sequence: CASSLWEGDEQFF.

The CDR3 region has the DNA TGCGCCAGCAGTGACCAGCACCAGGGTCCCTACGAGCAGTACTTC. Protein sequence: CASSDQHQGPYEQYF. The rearrangement joins TRBV10-2 to TRBJ2-7; TRBD1 might be the D (5 bases). This CDR3 has 15 amino acids. Trimming took 3 bases from V and 2 from J, leaving 14 bases between them. Germline CDR1 and CDR2: WSHSY and SAAADI.

At least ten counts were recorded for this clonotype. The chain is built from TRBV20-1 and TRBJ1-1, with 7 nucleotides matching TRBD1. J gave up 1 base and V 4 bases, and 18 bases lay outside the gene matches. CDR3 length: 18 residues. In germline, CDR1 is DFQATT, CDR2 SNEGSKA (reference sequence). CDR3 region: CSANLLARGKETNTEAFF. CDR3 in DNA: TGCAGTGCTAATCTTCTCGCCAGGGGGAAGGAAACGAACACTGAAGCTTTCTTT.

The table lists this clonotype with a few counts. The CDR3 DNA reads TGCAGTGCTAGACCGGGACTAGCGGGGCGCAATGAGCAGTTCTTC. Translating gives CSARPGLAGRNEQFF. The J gene is TRBJ2-1, the V gene TRBV20-1; 13 bases map to TRBD2. V dropped 2 bases and J dropped 6; count of bases not matched to a gene: 4. CDR3 length: 15 residues. Germline V lookup: CDR1 DFQATT, CDR2 SNEGSKA (reference sequence).

As for this clonotype: Possible read error: a much larger clone is one base away. The genes are TRBV18 and TRBJ2-3; no clear D gene. The CDR3 runs to 14 residues. The germline gives CDR1 KGHSH, CDR2 LQKENI. Trimming removed 3 bases at V and 2 bases at J, with 9 bases between. Here the CDR3 reads CASSPQTTTDTQYF. CDR3 sequence (DNA): TGTGCCAGCTCACCGCAGACAACCACAGATACGCAGTATTTT.

The chain joins TRBV6-1 to TRBJ2-5; D might be TRBD2 (5 bases). Germline V gene sequence: CDR1 MNHNS, CDR2 SASEGT. The CDR3 loop spans 14 amino acids. The V and J ends lost 2 bases and 2 bases respectively, with 9 bases between them. The CDR3 DNA reads as TGTGCCAGCAGTGAACCCGGGGAGCAAGAGACCCAGTACTTC. Translated, it gives CASSEPGEQETQYF.

The chain uses TRBV5-1 and TRBJ2-3, with D maybe TRBD2 (6 bases). The CDR3 runs 16 residues. Looked up from germline, CDR1 is SGHRS and CDR2 is YFSETQ. V lost 5 bases to trimming and J lost 6 bases, with 22 bases between them. CDR3 region: CASSFLPGVQLDTQYF. CDR3 coding DNA: TGCGCCAGCAGTTTTTTACCGGGGGTCCAACTCGATACGCAGTATTTT.

The sample holds many counts of this clonotype. The junction and the germline gene differ at one end; a read error may be behind it. The V and J genes are TRBV3-1 and TRBJ1-5; D unresolved. Germline lookup yields CDR1 LGHDT and CDR2 YNNKEL (reference sequence). The CDR3 loop spans 15 amino acids. CDR3 in amino acids: CASSQEWSSDQPQHF. The CDR3 bases are TGTGCCAGCAGCCAAGAATGGAGTAGCGATCAGCCCCAGCATTTT.

This clonotype has ten or more counts. The J gene is TRBJ2-1, the V gene TRBV6-2 or TRBV6-3; D unresolved. CDR3 length equals 15 residues. CDR1 is MNHEY and CDR2 is SVGEGT in the germline V gene. The V end lost 7 bases, the J end lost 0 bases, and 13 bases lay between the germline ends. The CDR3 DNA sequence: TGTGCCAGCAATAATGGCGCTGGCTCCTACAATGAGCAGTTCTTC. It codes for CASNNGAGSYNEQFF.

In this sample, this clonotype turned up a few times. The chain has TRBV9 and TRBJ2-2; tentatively, D is TRBD1 or TRBD2 (5 bases each). The ends were cut back, 0 bases at V and 2 bases at J, with 26 bases in the middle. CDR3 size: 21 residues. Germline V gives CDR1 SGDLS, CDR2 YYNGEE. CDR3 sequence reads: CASSVGTSWTNREQNTGELFF. The CDR3 bases are TGTGCCAGCAGCGTAGGAACGAGTTGGACAAACCGGGAACAAAACACCGGGGAGCTGTTTTTT.

This clonotype was seen repeatedly, ten times or more. The chain recombines TRBV11-1 with TRBJ2-5; D is ambiguous. This CDR3 is 13 amino acids long. Germline assignment: CDR1 SGHAT and CDR2 FQDESV (reference sequence). V shed 0 bases and J shed 1 base, with 3 bases lying between them. The CDR3 here is CASSLALQETQYF. The CDR3 DNA reads as TGTGCCAGCAGCTTAGCTCTCCAAGAGACCCAGTACTTC. Using reference TRBV11-1 and TRBJ2-5 for the parts outside the CDR3, the full variable domain is EAEVAQSPRYKITEKSQAVAFWCDPISGHATLYWYRQILGQGPELLVQFQDESVVDDSQLPKDRFSAERLKGVDSTLKIQPAELGDSAMYLCASSLALQETQYFGPGTRLLVL.

This clonotype was seen at least ten times. The V call is TRBV7-9, the J call TRBJ2-3; either TRBD1 or TRBD2 may supply D (5 bases each). The CDR3 runs 18 residues. Deletions cut 3 bases from V and 2 bases from J, with 21 bases between. Germline-derived CDR1 and CDR2 are SEHNR and FQNEAQ (reference sequence). The CDR3 loop reads CASSFRPGPQKYTDTQYF. The CDR3 DNA follows: TGTGCCAGCAGCTTTCGACCGGGACCCCAAAAATACACAGATACGCAGTATTTT.

In its sample, this clonotype was seen a few times. The chain links TRBV6-1 to TRBJ1-6; a weak D match, TRBD1 (5 bases). The CDR3 is 14 amino acids. Trimming shortened V by 2 bases and J by 10 bases, and 12 bases separated the two germline ends. The germline V gene has CDR1 MNHNS and CDR2 SASEGT. The CDR3 reads CASSERLAGSPLHF. The CDR3 DNA sequence: TGTGCCAGCAGTGAAAGACTGGCAGGGTCACCCCTCCACTTT.

This clonotype was seen only a few times. This rearrangement joins TRBV5-6 to TRBJ2-7; the D call may be TRBD1 or TRBD2 (6 bases each). Germline V gene lookup returns CDR1 SGHDT and CDR2 YYEEEE. Trimming took 6 bases from V and 3 from J, leaving 19 bases between them. The CDR3 extends over 15 amino acids. In nucleotides, the CDR3 is TGTGCCAGCACAGGAGGGGGTTTCCATAACTACGAGCAGTACTTC. Translation: CASTGGGFHNYEQYF.

The chain combines TRBV5-1 with TRBJ1-6; the D gene is possibly TRBD1 (5 bases). Trimming stripped 0 bases from V and 8 bases from J, with 9 bases between. This CDR3 region has 14 residues. The germline V gene encodes CDR1 SGHRS and CDR2 YFSETQ. As DNA, the CDR3 is TGCGCCAGCAGCTTGGTTCAGGGCCATTCACCCCTCCACTTT. Amino acids: CASSLVQGHSPLHF.

This clonotype was counted many times. CDR3 DNA: TGTGCCAGCAGTAAGGGAGCGGGGATGAACACTGAAGCTTTCTTT. Encoded protein: CASSKGAGMNTEAFF. The genes are TRBV2 and TRBJ1-1; no clear D. The CDR3 has 15 amino acids. Trimming shortened V by 5 bases and J by 0 bases, and 13 bases separated the two germline ends. The germline gives CDR1 SNHLY, CDR2 FYNNEI.

The V gene is TRBV14, the J gene TRBJ1-2; weak D call: TRBD1 (6 bases). CDR1 and CDR2 (germline): SGHDN, FVKESK. This CDR3 spans 14 amino acids. Trimming pared 4 bases from V and 4 bases from J, leaving 13 bases between. This CDR3 reads CASSPGEKVYGYTF. For the CDR3, the DNA is TGTGCCAGCAGCCCAGGGGAAAAGGTCTATGGCTACACCTTC.

The V call is TRBV6-1, the J call TRBJ2-1; tentatively, D is TRBD1 (6 bases). Germline V gene data show CDR1 as MNHNS and CDR2 as SASEGT. The germline V and J ends were trimmed by 5 bases and 5 bases, with 19 bases remaining between them. The CDR3 has 16 amino acids. In nucleotides, the CDR3 is TGTGCCAGCAGTTCGTACAGGGAGATTAGGGACAATGAGCAGTTCTTC. As protein: CASSSYREIRDNEQFF.

This clonotype was detected ten times or more. The chain couples TRBV29-1 to TRBJ2-7; D is uncertain. This CDR3 contains 13 residues. The V and J ends lost 4 bases and 1 base respectively, with 11 bases between them. Germline assignment: CDR1 SQVTM and CDR2 ANQGSEA. The chain's CDR3 is CSVAGGQSYEQYF. The DNA for the CDR3 is TGCAGCGTTGCGGGCGGCCAGTCCTACGAGCAGTACTTC.

This clonotype appeared many times. The genes are TRBV12-3 or TRBV12-4 and TRBJ2-1, with 8 bases aligning to TRBD2. V shed 3 bases and J 10 bases; nucleotides not matched to a gene: 5. This CDR3 is built from 13 residues. CDR3 sequence: CASSLIAGREQFF. The CDR3 DNA reads as TGTGCCAGCAGTTTGATAGCGGGGAGGGAGCAGTTCTTC.

As to this clonotype: Being one base from a much bigger clone, this may be a read error. The V gene is TRBV20-1, the J gene TRBJ1-1; D remains unclear. The V gene lost 5 bases and the J gene lost 0 bases, with 13 bases spanning the gap. CDR1 and CDR2 from the germline V gene are DFQATT and SNEGSKA (reference sequence). The CDR3 is 14 residues long. CDR3 nucleotides: TGCAGTGCTCATACAATACACGTGAACACTGAAGCTTTCTTT. As protein: CSAHTIHVNTEAFF.

This clonotype occurred many times. The gene calls are TRBV7-8 and TRBJ1-1; D is unresolved. CDR3 length equals 14 residues. V was cut by 2 bases and J by 2 bases, with 9 bases left in between. Germline CDR1 is SGHVS and CDR2 is FQNEAQ. As DNA, the CDR3 is TGTGCCAGCAGCTTATTACAAAAAAACACTGAAGCTTTCTTT. Residues: CASSLLQKNTEAFF. The whole variable domain, filled in from reference TRBV7-8 and TRBJ1-1, reads GAGVSQSPRYKVAKRGQDVALRCDPISGHVSLFWYQQALGQGPEFLTYFQNEAQLDKSGLPSDRFFAERPEGSVSTLKIQRTQQEDSAVYLCASSLLQKNTEAFFGQGTRLTVV.

This clonotype was found many times. The rearrangement uses TRBV20-1 and TRBJ1-1; TRBD1 is a possible D gene (5 bases). Germline V gives CDR1 DFQATT, CDR2 SNEGSKA (reference sequence). The V and J ends lost 3 bases and 4 bases respectively, with 9 bases between them. CDR3 length equals 12 residues. CDR3 amino acids: CSARRQFTEAFF. The CDR3 DNA is TGCAGTGCTAGGAGACAGTTCACTGAAGCTTTCTTT.

CDR3 sequence reads: CASSPRMKYQETQYF. DNA of the CDR3: TGTGCCAGCAGCCCGCGAATGAAGTACCAAGAGACCCAGTACTTC. V and J are TRBV7-9 and TRBJ2-5; D gene uncertain. The CDR3 is 15 amino acids. The germline gives CDR1 SEHNR, CDR2 FQNEAQ (reference sequence). Trimming cost V 5 bases and J 0 bases, with 13 bases left between them. Combining the CDR3 with reference TRBV7-9 and TRBJ2-5 gives the whole variable domain DTGVSQNPRHKITKRGQNVTFRCDPISEHNRLYWYRQTLGQGPEFLTYFQNEAQLEKSRLLSDRFSAERPKGSFSTLEIQRTEQGDSAMYLCASSPRMKYQETQYFGPGTRLLVL.

As concerns this clonotype: A much larger clone differs by one base, so this may be a read error. DNA for the CDR3: TGTGCCAGCAGTAGCCTCCTGGGGGTCGGTGAAAAACTGCTTTTT. Amino acids: CASSSLLGVGEKLLF. J is TRBJ1-4 and V is TRBV28; D perhaps matches TRBD1 (5 bases). The CDR3 totals 15 residues. Germline loops: CDR1 MDHEN, CDR2 SYDVKM.

This clonotype has just a few counts. The CDR3, as DNA: TGTGCCAGCAGCCAGCGGGGTGACTATGGCTACACCTTC. Its protein is CASSQRGDYGYTF. This sequence joins TRBV3-1 and TRBJ1-2; D is unclear. The CDR3 covers 13 residues. Germline V gives CDR1 LGHDT, CDR2 YNNKEL (reference sequence). V was pared by 3 bases and J by 3 bases, with 8 bases between.

The V and J genes are TRBV24-1 and TRBJ2-1, with 8 positions matching TRBD1. Per germline, CDR1 KGHDR and CDR2 SFDVKD. V lost 0 bases and J lost 8; bases outside the gene matches: 5. This CDR3 comprises 15 residues. The CDR3 nucleotides read TGTGCCACCAGTGATTTGCAGGACAGGGCAGATGAGCAGTTCTTC. Translation gives CATSDLQDRADEQFF.

This chain uses TRBV30 with TRBJ1-4; D perhaps matches TRBD1 (5 bases). This CDR3 region has 16 residues. The V and J ends lost 0 bases and 3 bases respectively, with 14 bases between them. From germline, CDR1 is GTSNPN and CDR2 SVGIG (reference sequence). CDR3 bases: TGTGCCTGGAGTGTACCATGGGGCACTCCTAATGAAAAACTGTTTTTT. The encoded protein is CAWSVPWGTPNEKLFF.

This chain links TRBV27 with TRBJ1-6; 11 positions match TRBD1. Trimming removed 5 bases from V and 9 bases from J; junction bases left unmatched: 6. Germline V lookup: CDR1 MNHEY, CDR2 SMNVEV (reference sequence). This CDR3 spans 15 amino acids. CDR3: CASSPGQGASSPLHF. CDR3 DNA: TGTGCCAGCAGTCCCGGACAGGGGGCGAGTTCACCCCTCCACTTT.

This clonotype was counted ten times or more. V and J are TRBV28 and TRBJ2-5; 16 bases agree with TRBD2. J lost 4 bases, V lost 6 bases, and 11 bases had no gene match. Germline assignment: CDR1 MDHEN and CDR2 SYDVKM. CDR3 length: 18 residues. The CDR3 bases are TGTGCCAGCAGACCGGGACTAGCGGGAGGGCGTAGGTTAGAGACCCAGTACTTC. It encodes CASRPGLAGGRRLETQYF.